One sample yielded the 28 T cell receptor beta chains listed below, sequenced in a study of regulatory T cells in long-lasting Graves disease (dated by TCRdb to about 2021). The library was prepared using multiplex PCR. The instrument was an Illumina HiSeq 4000. TCR beta libraries were built with iRepertoire HTBI primers and Arm-PCR amplification of CDR3 regions. TCRdb trimmed public reads at Q25 via fastp, called clones via MiXCR and kept in-frame beta chains. Each CDR3 protein gets just one entry, which takes the most common genes and DNA from the rows behind it. This sample comprises approximately 400,000 distinct CDR3 sequences, about 16% of them detected only once. The ten top clones hold 15% to 20% of the sample. The sample's time point, from its label and the paper: newly diagnosed GD, antithyroid drugs for less than 3 months. For both TCR sequencing and RNA sequencing, RNA was extracted from PBMCs using TRIzol.

These same records also appear under a second study, on T cells in Graves' hyperthyroidism and ophthalmopathy.

Here the sequenced sample was peripheral blood mononuclear cells (PBMCs), taken at new diagnosis, from a patient treated with antithyroid drugs. The receptors shown here come from a woman between 25 and 40 years old with Graves disease. Donor details come from another sample of the same person, matched by shared clones.

The chain links TRBV13 to TRBJ1-1; 7 bases match TRBD1. This CDR3 contains 16 residues. Germline CDR1 and CDR2: PRHDT and FYEKMQ (reference sequence). The J segment lost 4 bases and the V segment lost 1 base, leaving 9 bases of the junction unmatched. The CDR3 DNA reads TGTGCCAGCAGCTTAGCGGGGACAGTCGTTGGCACTGAAGCTTTCTTT. It codes for CASSLAGTVVGTEAFF. Full variable domain (rest looked up from reference TRBV13 and TRBJ1-1): AAGVIQSPRHLIKEKRETATLKCYPIPRHDTVYWYQQGPGQDPQFLISFYEKMQSDKGSIPDRFSAQQFSDYHSELNMSSLELGDSALYFCASSLAGTVVGTEAFFGQGTRLTVV.

The chain has TRBV27 and TRBJ1-5; D possibly corresponds to TRBD1 (5 bases). This CDR3 region has 15 residues. Trimming took off 6 bases at V and 6 bases at J, with 18 bases between the two ends. Looked up from germline, CDR1 is MNHEY and CDR2 is SMNVEV (reference sequence). The CDR3 loop is CASRLRGDAGQPQHF. The CDR3 DNA reads as TGTGCCAGCAGGCTCCGGGGGGACGCAGGTCAGCCCCAGCATTTT.

This clonotype was counted a few times. This chain connects TRBV20-1 to TRBJ2-1; perhaps D is TRBD1 or TRBD2 (7 bases each). Trimming left V 6 bases short and J 10 bases short, with 19 bases between. The germline V gene has CDR1 DFQATT and CDR2 SNEGSKA (reference sequence). The CDR3 contains 13 residues. This chain's CDR3 is CSAEGGTVDEQFF. Here the CDR3 DNA reads TGCAGTGCCGAGGGAGGGACAGTTGACGAGCAGTTCTTC.

This clonotype was seen only a few times. The J gene is TRBJ1-2, the V gene TRBV20-1, with D perhaps TRBD1 (5 bases). Looked up from germline, CDR1 is DFQATT and CDR2 is SNEGSKA (reference sequence). The CDR3 contains 14 residues. V lost 5 bases and J 3 bases, leaving 16 bases between the germline ends. The CDR3 loop reads CSAHGGQVDYGYTF. The CDR3 region has the DNA TGCAGTGCTCACGGGGGTCAGGTCGACTATGGCTACACCTTC.

Turning to this clonotype: Relative to the germline gene, one junction end is altered; a read error may explain this. This chain joins TRBV3-1 and TRBJ2-1; weak D call: TRBD2 (6 bases). This CDR3 has 16 amino acids. Per the germline V gene, CDR1 is LGHDT and CDR2 is YNNKEL (reference sequence). In DNA, the CDR3 is TGTGCCAGCAGCCCTAGAGGAGGGGAGCAGGTCAATGAGCAGCTCTTC. Its protein product is CASSPRGGEQVNEQLF.

This clonotype was detected only a few times. V is TRBV6-1 and J is TRBJ2-5, with D possibly being TRBD2 (7 bases). This CDR3 spans 15 amino acids. The germline V gene has CDR1 MNHNS and CDR2 SASEGT. V was shortened by 7 bases and J by 1 base, with 16 bases between the two germline ends. CDR3 amino acids: CASTIYGGAQETQYF. CDR3 bases: TGTGCCAGCACCATCTATGGGGGGGCCCAAGAGACCCAGTACTTC.

This clonotype was counted at least ten times. The V and J genes are TRBV28 and TRBJ2-5, with D perhaps TRBD1 (6 bases). Trimming took 6 bases from V and 3 from J, leaving 17 bases between them. Per germline, CDR1 MDHEN and CDR2 SYDVKM. This CDR3 spans 15 amino acids. CDR3 nucleotides: TGTGCCAGCAGCACCGGGCCCCCAGGGGAAGAGACCCAGTACTTC. Translating it yields CASSTGPPGEETQYF.

V usage is TRBV2 and J usage is TRBJ1-2; TRBD1 might be the D (6 bases). The length of the CDR3 is 12 residues. V lost 11 bases and J 2 bases, leaving 12 bases between the germline ends. The germline V gene has CDR1 SNHLY and CDR2 FYNNEI. CDR3 protein: CAGRGSNYGYTF. The CDR3 DNA reads as TGTGCCGGAAGGGGGAGCAACTATGGCTACACCTTC.

The chain uses TRBV3-1 and TRBJ1-2; D remains ambiguous. In germline, CDR1 is LGHDT, CDR2 YNNKEL (reference sequence). This CDR3 contains 14 residues. V was clipped by 4 bases and J by 8 bases, with 17 bases between them. DNA for the CDR3: TGTGCCAGCAGCCCACGCGGAGCCAAAACAGGCTACACCTTC. Translation: CASSPRGAKTGYTF.

This clonotype came up many times. The V gene is TRBV12-3 or TRBV12-4, the J gene TRBJ2-1; D gene unclear. V lost 3 bases, J lost 10 bases, and 10 bases lay in between. The CDR3 totals 12 residues. The chain's CDR3 is CASSFGLGEQFF. In DNA, the CDR3 is TGTGCCAGCAGTTTCGGATTGGGGGAGCAGTTCTTC.

Many counts were recorded for this clonotype. The rearrangement links TRBV20-1 to TRBJ2-1; the D gene is possibly TRBD2 (6 bases). The CDR3 loop spans 16 amino acids. V was trimmed by 4 bases and J by 1 base, leaving 17 bases between them. The germline gives CDR1 DFQATT, CDR2 SNEGSKA (reference sequence). Written as DNA, the CDR3 is TGCAGTGCTATGGTGCACGGGAGAGGATCCTACAATGAGCAGTTCTTC. This codes for CSAMVHGRGSYNEQFF.

The chain's CDR3 is CASSQQNSPLHF. CDR3 nucleotides: TGTGCCAGCAGCCAACAAAATTCACCCCTCCACTTT. This chain links TRBV3-1 with TRBJ1-6, with no clear D. The CDR3 is 12 residues long. Germline CDR1 reads LGHDT; CDR2 reads YNNKEL (reference sequence). Trimming pared 2 bases from V and 7 bases from J, leaving 3 bases between.

In this sample, this clonotype turned up a few times. V gene TRBV7-9 combines with J gene TRBJ2-1, with D perhaps TRBD1 (5 bases). Looked up from germline, CDR1 is SEHNR and CDR2 is FQNEAQ (reference sequence). There are 15 residues in the CDR3. Trimming removed 10 bases at V and 8 bases at J, with 24 bases between. CDR3 DNA: TGTGCCACCAAAGGCGCAGGGCCCAATGGGGATGAGCAGTTCTTC. Translating it yields CATKGAGPNGDEQFF.

In regard to this clonotype: The junction and the germline gene differ at one end; a read error may be behind it. The chain employs TRBV5-1 and TRBJ1-6; 7 nucleotides align to TRBD1. CDR1 is SGHRS, CDR2 YFSETQ, per germline. This CDR3 has 15 amino acids. The CDR3 is CASRLGDRQNSPLHF. The DNA for the CDR3 is TGCGCCAGCAGATTGGGGGACAGACAAAATTCACCCCTCCACTTT.

This clonotype was counted ten times or more. The V gene is TRBV7-9, the J gene TRBJ2-2, with 8 bases lining up with TRBD2. Trimming removed 6 bases from V and 5 bases from J; junction bases left unmatched: 8. In germline, CDR1 is SEHNR, CDR2 FQNEAQ (reference sequence). This CDR3 has 15 amino acids. The CDR3 sequence is CASRPAGVRTGELFF. CDR3 bases: TGTGCCAGCAGACCAGCGGGAGTGAGGACCGGGGAGCTGTTTTTT.

This clonotype showed up many times. The gene calls are TRBV12-3 or TRBV12-4 and TRBJ2-1, with TRBD2 matching 11 bases. The CDR3 has 15 amino acids. Trimming cost V 7 bases and J 2 bases; bases outside gene matches: 4. The CDR3 bases are TGTGCCAGCACCAAGACTAGCGGGGCCTACAATGAGCAGTTCTTC. Translation gives CASTKTSGAYNEQFF.

The chain couples TRBV19 to TRBJ2-7, with 7 bases fitting TRBD1. The germline gives CDR1 LNHDA, CDR2 SQIVND (reference sequence). The V and J ends lost 3 bases and 6 bases, in that order; junction bases with no gene match: 11. This CDR3 spans 15 amino acids. The CDR3 coding sequence is TGTGCCAGTAGTATTTTCACAACACAGGGGAGCGAGCAGTACTTC. Translated: CASSIFTTQGSEQYF. Full variable domain (missing parts from reference TRBV19 and TRBJ2-7): DGGITQSPKYLFRKEGQNVTLSCEQNLNHDAMYWYRQDPGQGLRLIYYSQIVNDFQKGDIAEGYSVSREKKESFPLTVTSAQKNPTAFYLCASSIFTTQGSEQYFGPGTRLTVT.

This clonotype showed up many times. The chain carries TRBV12-3 or TRBV12-4 and TRBJ2-3, with D unclear. The V and J ends lost 2 bases and 0 bases respectively, with 12 bases between them. The CDR3 consists of 16 residues. The CDR3 bases are TGTGCCAGCAGTTTAATGGGTCTACACAGCACAGATACGCAGTATTTT. Translation: CASSLMGLHSTDTQYF.

This clonotype was counted a few times. CDR3 loop: CASRLQGNETQYF. CDR3 bases: TGTGCCAGCAGACTACAGGGTAACGAGACCCAGTACTTC. The chain joins TRBV12-3 or TRBV12-4 to TRBJ2-3; tentatively, D is TRBD1 (6 bases). The last part of the DNA fits TRBJ2-5 better; the J call may be wrong. The CDR3 covers 13 residues.

This clonotype was counted once. The chain is built from TRBV10-3 and TRBJ2-7; the D gene could be TRBD1 or TRBD2 (5 bases each). CDR3 length: 12 amino acids. Germline CDR1 ENHRY, CDR2 SYGVKD. V was trimmed by 6 bases and J by 6 bases, leaving 12 bases between them. CDR3 DNA: TGTGCCATCAGGGACCGGGACGGCGAGCAGTACTTC. It encodes CAIRDRDGEQYF.

The chain couples TRBV6-1 to TRBJ2-1; 8 nucleotides line up with TRBD2. V was pared by 10 bases and J by 7 bases, with 18 bases of the junction left unmatched. Germline assignment: CDR1 MNHNS and CDR2 SASEGT. This CDR3 is 16 amino acids long. Written as DNA, the CDR3 is TGTGCCACTGGGGGGCAAAAACTAGCGGTCGGGAATGAGCAGTTCTTC. Encoded protein: CATGGQKLAVGNEQFF.

This clonotype was counted ten times or more. The genes are TRBV5-1 and TRBJ2-5; no definite D call. Trimming took 2 bases from V and 1 from J, leaving 12 bases between them. Germline CDR1 SGHRS, CDR2 YFSETQ. This CDR3 has 15 residues. The CDR3, as DNA: TGCGCCAGCAGCTTCAATCCCGGGCCCCAAGAGACCCAGTACTTC. Its protein product is CASSFNPGPQETQYF.

This clonotype was found a few times. The chain employs TRBV19 and TRBJ2-1; perhaps TRBD1 as D (5 bases). Between the trimmed V and J ends, which lost 9 bases and 9 bases, there was a span of 18 bases. This CDR3 has 13 amino acids. The germline V gene has CDR1 LNHDA and CDR2 SQIVND (reference sequence). CDR3 sequence reads: CASRVKPGVEQFF. The CDR3 nucleotides read TGTGCCAGCAGGGTGAAGCCTGGGGTTGAGCAGTTCTTC.

This clonotype has a handful of counts. J is TRBJ1-2 and V is TRBV19; possibly TRBD1 for D (5 bases). V lost 10 bases and J lost 3, with 9 bases in between. The CDR3 consists of 11 residues. CDR1 and CDR2 from the germline V gene are LNHDA and SQIVND (reference sequence). The CDR3 is CATEGDYGYTF. CDR3 DNA sequence: TGTGCCACAGAAGGGGACTATGGCTACACCTTC.

This chain connects TRBV3-1 to TRBJ1-5, with TRBD1 matching 9 bases. Losses at the gene ends were 2 bases for V and 4 bases for J; bases not matched to a gene: 6. CDR1 and CDR2 from the germline V gene are LGHDT and YNNKEL (reference sequence). The CDR3 has 16 residues. DNA for the CDR3: TGTGCCAGCAGCCAACTGGGACAGGGTGGAAATCAGCCCCAGCATTTT. It specifies CASSQLGQGGNQPQHF.

Only a few counts were recorded for this clonotype. CDR3 region: CASTDPVQGTEAFF. The CDR3 DNA follows: TGTGCCAGCACCGACCCCGTACAGGGCACTGAAGCTTTCTTT. The V and J genes are TRBV5-4 and TRBJ1-1; D possibly corresponds to TRBD1 (6 bases). This CDR3 region has 14 residues. Between the trimmed V and J ends, which lost 6 bases and 4 bases, there was a span of 16 bases. In germline, CDR1 is SGHNT, CDR2 YYREEE (reference sequence).

This clonotype was seen many times. The CDR3 DNA follows: TGTGCCACCAGCGGCACTAGCGCCTACGAGCAGTACTTC. This encodes CATSGTSAYEQYF. J is TRBJ2-7 and V is TRBV15, with 7 bases aligning to TRBD2. Germline loops: CDR1 LNHNV, CDR2 YYDKDF (reference sequence). Germline trimming cut 5 bases from V and 2 bases from J; bases unmatched to any gene: 3. This CDR3 is 13 amino acids long. The full variable domain, in which reference TRBV15 and TRBJ2-7 provide the parts outside the CDR3, is DAMVIQNPRYQVTQFGKPVTLSCSQTLNHNVMYWYQQKSSQAPKLLFHYYDKDFNNEADTPDNFQSRRPNTSFCFLDIRSPGLGDTAMYLCATSGTSAYEQYFGPGTRLTVT.

The chain employs TRBV3-1 and TRBJ2-3, with 9 bases lining up with TRBD2. Germline-derived CDR1 and CDR2 are LGHDT and YNNKEL (reference sequence). This CDR3 is 18 amino acids long. V dropped 2 bases and J dropped 0; count of bases not matched to a gene: 9. This CDR3 is CASSQRASGTSSTDTQYF. The CDR3 nucleotides are TGTGCCAGCAGCCAAAGGGCTAGCGGGACTTCTAGCACAGATACGCAGTATTTT.